This T cell receptor (beta chain) stems from a study of CD8 T cells in Susac syndrome. cDNA came from 0.5 to 1 ug RNA primed by random hexamers. Amplification of TCR beta CDR3 across 54 Vbeta and 13 Jbeta was performed with immunoSEQ multiplex PCR. Using its own MiXCR run on the immunoSEQ multiplex PCR reads, TCRdb lists one record per CDR3 protein. The sample records around 200,000 distinct CDR3 sequences, over 90% being singletons. CDR1 is SGDLS and CDR2 is YYNGEE in the germline V gene. Trimming stripped 2 bases from V and 4 bases from J, with 7 bases between. CDR3 length equals 13 residues. The T cells that were sequenced for TCR beta were CD8+ and CD4+ cells from blood. The study used treatment-naive patients who had stable or active relapsing-remitting disease as multiple sclerosis controls. TEMRA cells were enriched by FACS, while CD8+ and CD4+ T cells were obtained through a negative isolation that was performed magnetically.

This sequence was found in a human donor with multiple sclerosis. The sample comprised CD4+ T cells from PBMCs. The chain joins TRBV9 to TRBJ2-1; no definite D call. CDR3 DNA: TGTGCCAGCAGCGTCTCCGTATACAATGAGCAGTTCTTC. This encodes CASSVSVYNEQFF. The variable domain in full, completed from reference TRBV9 and TRBJ2-1, reads DSGVTQTPKHLITATGQRVTLRCSPRSGDLSVYWYQQSLDQGLQFLIQYYNGEERAKGNILERFSAQQFPDLHSELNLSSLELGDSALYFCASSVSVYNEQFFGPGTRLTVL.